A selection of T cell receptor beta chains follows, all from one sample in a study of regulatory T cells in long-lasting Graves disease. TCRdb passed the multiplex PCR reads through MiXCR, listing each CDR3 protein once. The sample shows roughly 500,000 distinct CDR3 sequences, approximately 12% of them seen only once. Another study also made use of these data, one on T cells in Graves' hyperthyroidism and ophthalmopathy.

The sample here was peripheral blood mononuclear cells (PBMCs), taken at new diagnosis, from a patient treated with antithyroid drugs. These receptors were collected from a man aged 25 to 40 with Graves disease. Each CDR3 is given with its conserved first and last residue. The D gene is left open where the match is weak. The size entry is marked missing in some rows and otherwise reads once, few, many or a size class.

clone_size d_call v_call cdr3_aa
many TRBD2 TRBV30 CAWRPLAANTGELFF
. . TRBV5-1 CASSFDGNQETQYF
. . TRBV24-1 CATSDPSWGQETQYF
many . TRBV7-9 CASARKEETQYF
many . TRBV20-1 CSARNSEKETQYF
many TRBD1 TRBV24-1 CATSDWRQGGYGYTF
many . TRBV6-2/TRBV6-3 CASNAGQETQYF
many . TRBV29-1 CSVSGGRAFF
many . TRBV20-1 CSARDLAKNTEAFF
few TRBD2 TRBV10-3 CAISDKAGEGKNIQYF
. TRBD2 TRBV29-1 CTPLRRGGRFTHEQYF
. . TRBV25-1 CASHGRENSPLHF
many TRBD1 TRBV7-3 CASSPSGGTYNEQFF
many TRBD1 TRBV12-3/TRBV12-4 CASRGWDRSSGANVLTF
. . TRBV11-2 CASSLDIFSNQPQHF
many . TRBV6-1 CASSRPVTGTNSPLHF
many . TRBV2 CASSARGWETEAFF
few . TRBV3-1 CASSQGAPDTQYF
many TRBD1 TRBV6-2/TRBV6-3 CASKLFYGTGVGETQYF
few . TRBV27 CASSLGHNQIDTQYF
. TRBD1 TRBV27 CASSSIGTGSIF
few . TRBV25-1 CASSDHGAAKNIQYF
few . TRBV7-9 CASQQISNYGYTF
many . TRBV2 CASSENGANYGYTF
many TRBD1 TRBV2 CASRALDRGVTEAFF
many . TRBV3-1 CASSTPRRRQPQHF
few TRBD2 TRBV28 CASSLSSGSLQETQYF
few . TRBV15 CATSRVSGDVEQFF
many TRBD1 TRBV6-2/TRBV6-3 CASSWDRPGELFF
many . TRBV5-1 CASSLMGAGYGYTF
many . TRBV9 CASSVSGPPYEQYF
many . TRBV25-1 CASSQGAGGETQYF
. . TRBV27 CASSLSGDFGEFF
. . TRBV7-9 CASSLFRGAGTYEQYF
few . TRBV7-2 CASSWGFGNTIYF
medium-sized . TRBV2 CASSHRDEQFF
many . TRBV5-1 CASKPGMNTEAFF